The 8 T cell receptor beta chains listed next were all sequenced from one sample in a study of blood T cells in healthy people across ages. It was with a sample-barcoded 5' primer and a J-beta primer mix that a second PCR of about 6 to 12 cycles was run. A single record per CDR3 protein comes from TCRdb applying MiXCR to the 5' RACE reads. Of 1,800,000 or so distinct CDR3 sequences in the sample, about 39% were seen once. Sequencing input: blood. Every receptor here comes from a human donor in good health.

This clonotype was seen only a few times. The V call is TRBV7-2, the J call TRBJ2-1; 10 bases map to TRBD2. CDR1 is SGHTA, CDR2 FQGNSA, per germline. Germline trimming cut 4 bases from V and 6 bases from J; bases unmatched to any gene: 3. CDR3 length: 14 amino acids. The CDR3 loop is CASSWASGGNEQFF. CDR3 bases: TGTGCCAGCAGCTGGGCTAGCGGGGGCAATGAGCAGTTCTTC. The complete variable domain, with remaining parts taken from reference TRBV7-2 and TRBJ2-1, reads GAGVSQSPSNKVTEKGKDVELRCDPISGHTALYWYRQSLGQGLEFLIYFQGNSAPDKSGLPSDRFSAERTGGSVSTLTIQRTQQEDSAVYLCASSWASGGNEQFFGPGTRLTVL.

Worth noting for this clonotype: A much larger clone is a single base away; this may be a read error. The rearrangement uses TRBV6-6 and TRBJ2-7, with D hard to call. This CDR3 region has 11 residues. Trimming shortened V by 7 bases and J by 1 base, and 5 bases separated the two germline ends. CDR1 and CDR2 (germline): MNHNY, SVGAGI (reference sequence). CDR3 loop: CASKNSYEQYF. The CDR3 nucleotides are TGTGCCAGCAAGAATTCCTACGAGCAGTACTTC.

This clonotype was counted a few times. This chain connects TRBV6-1 to TRBJ2-7; D tentatively fits TRBD1 or TRBD2 (5 bases each). The CDR3 runs 15 residues. Germline V lookup: CDR1 MNHNS, CDR2 SASEGT. Between the trimmed V and J ends, which lost 5 bases and 2 bases, there was a span of 16 bases. CDR3 DNA: TGTGCCAGCAGTAAGGGGACCGGAATTACCTACGAGCAGTACTTC. As protein: CASSKGTGITYEQYF.

The chain carries TRBV5-1 and TRBJ2-7, with D perhaps being TRBD1 or TRBD2 (5 bases each). V lost 2 bases and J 7 bases, leaving 13 bases between the germline ends. Germline loops: CDR1 SGHRS, CDR2 YFSETQ. This CDR3 contains 13 residues. In DNA, the CDR3 is TGCGCCAGCAGCTTACCCGGGGCGAGAGAGCAGTACTTC. This gives the protein CASSLPGAREQYF. Complete variable domain (other parts from reference TRBV5-1 and TRBJ2-7): KAGVTQTPRYLIKTRGQQVTLSCSPISGHRSVSWYQQTPGQGLQFLFEYFSETQRNKGNFPGRFSGRQFSNSRSEMNVSTLELGDSALYLCASSLPGAREQYFGPGTRLTVT.

The chain has TRBV7-9 and TRBJ1-4, with 7 bases lining up with TRBD1. Germline CDR1 is SEHNR and CDR2 is FQNEAQ (reference sequence). V trimming: 1 base; J trimming: 8 bases; junction bases outside the gene matches: 10. The CDR3 totals 16 residues. The CDR3 DNA follows: TGTGCCAGCAGCTTAGGCAACCCGACAGGGCAGGAAAAACTGTTTTTT. Protein: CASSLGNPTGQEKLFF.

V usage is TRBV6-2 or TRBV6-3 and J usage is TRBJ1-1; 9 positions match TRBD1. CDR1 MNHEY and CDR2 SVGEGT come from the germline V gene. The CDR3 extends over 13 amino acids. V was pared by 6 bases and J by 8 bases, with 7 bases of the junction left unmatched. CDR3 amino acids: CASSPGQGGEAFF. In nucleotides, the CDR3 is TGTGCCAGCAGCCCGGGACAGGGAGGAGAAGCTTTCTTT.

This clonotype was observed a few times. This chain connects TRBV7-9 to TRBJ2-7, with D perhaps TRBD2 (6 bases). This CDR3 comprises 12 residues. Germline-derived CDR1 and CDR2 are SEHNR and FQNEAQ (reference sequence). V shed 8 bases and J shed 5 bases, with 13 bases lying between them. The CDR3 region is CASRDLLHEQYF. The CDR3 DNA is TGTGCCAGCCGGGACTTGCTCCACGAGCAGTACTTC.

This chain connects TRBV3-1 to TRBJ1-1, with D possibly being TRBD1 (5 bases). Trimming took 4 bases from V and 2 from J, leaving 11 bases between them. Looked up from germline, CDR1 is LGHDT and CDR2 is YNNKEL (reference sequence). CDR3 size: 14 residues. CDR3 nucleotide sequence: TGTGCCAGCAGCCCCGCTTGGGGCAACACTGAAGCTTTCTTT. It translates to CASSPAWGNTEAFF.